This is a list of T cell receptor beta chains from one sample in a study of T cells in localized non-small cell lung cancer. TCRdb keeps only in-frame clones here, not all; method: immunoSEQ multiplex PCR. The sample yields under 4,000 clones, 49% seen once. The starting material was lymph node tissue, obtained before any cancer treatment. Every receptor here comes from a woman between 18 and 50 years old with stage I lung adenocarcinoma. Each CDR3 is given with its conserved first and last residue. Each record gives: V gene, clone size, J gene, D gene, CDR3 DNA, CDR3 protein. A D gene is named only where the DNA matches it firmly. Expanded clones get a size class; other rows say once, few or many, or leave the size out.

V: TRBV6-8
size: few
J: TRBJ1-1
D: NA
DNA: TGTGCCAGCAGTTCCACTCAGGAGGGAGCTTTCTTT
CDR3: CASSSTQEGAFF

V: TRBV11-3
size: few
J: TRBJ1-3
D: NA
DNA: TGTGCCAGCAGCCCGACCGGGACATCTGGAAACACCATATATTTT
CDR3: CASSPTGTSGNTIYF

V: TRBV11-3
size: few
J: TRBJ2-6
D: TRBD1
DNA: TGTGCCAGCAGCGTAGACAGGGATTCCTCTGGGGCCAACGTCCTGACTTTC
CDR3: CASSVDRDSSGANVLTF

V: TRBV11-3
size: medium-sized
J: TRBJ2-1
D: TRBD1
DNA: TGTGCCAGCAGCTCCGGGACGGGACAGGGGGTTAATGAGCAGTTCTTC
CDR3: CASSSGTGQGVNEQFF

V: TRBV15
size: NA
J: TRBJ1-2
D: TRBD1
DNA: TGTGCCACCAGCAGAGATCCCCAGGGGGCTGGTGGCTACACCTTC
CDR3: CATSRDPQGAGGYTF

V: TRBV6-8
size: NA
J: TRBJ1-2
D: NA
DNA: TGTGCCAGCTGGGCCGGGCAGGGGAAAGGCTACACCTTC
CDR3: CASWAGQGKGYTF

V: TRBV15
size: once
J: TRBJ1-2
D: TRBD1
DNA: TGTGCCACCAGCAGAGCGGCAGGGGGAAGTGGTTTCTATGGCTACACCTTC
CDR3: CATSRAAGGSGFYGYTF

V: TRBV29-1
size: once
J: TRBJ2-2
D: TRBD1
DNA: TGCAGCGTTGGGGGACAGCCTTCGAACACCGGGGAGCTGTTTTTT
CDR3: CSVGGQPSNTGELFF

V: TRBV6-8
size: few
J: TRBJ1-1
D: NA
DNA: TGTGCCAGCAGGCAAGGGACACTATATGAAGCTTTCTTT
CDR3: CASRQGTLYEAFF

V: TRBV11-3
size: medium-sized
J: TRBJ1-3
D: TRBD1
DNA: TGTGCCAGCAGCTTAGAAGGGGGCCTAAACACCATATATTTT
CDR3: CASSLEGGLNTIYF

V: TRBV29-1
size: NA
J: TRBJ2-1
D: TRBD2
DNA: TGCAGCGTTGAAGGTTCTCGATACCCGGGACTAGCGGGAGGGCGGGTGTTCTTC
CDR3: CSVEGSRYPGLAGGRVFF

V: TRBV11-3
size: NA
J: TRBJ2-1
D: TRBD1
DNA: TGTGCCAGCAGCTTATTCGGGACAGGGGCAAATGAGCAGTTCTTC
CDR3: CASSLFGTGANEQFF

V: TRBV28
size: NA
J: TRBJ1-1
D: NA
DNA: TGTGCCAGCAGTTCACAGATCCTCGGGGACACTGAAGCTTTCTTT
CDR3: CASSSQILGDTEAFF

V: TRBV15
size: NA
J: TRBJ1-5
D: TRBD1
DNA: TGTGCCACCAGCGAGGAGCGGGACAGGAATCAGCCCCAGCATTTT
CDR3: CATSEERDRNQPQHF

V: TRBV19
size: NA
J: TRBJ1-1
D: NA
DNA: TGTGCCAGTAGTTTGGCGGATGAAGCTTTCTTT
CDR3: CASSLADEAFF

V: TRBV30
size: NA
J: TRBJ1-2
D: TRBD1
DNA: TGTGCCTGGAGGGACAGGGGCTATGGCTACACCTTC
CDR3: CAWRDRGYGYTF